This passage covers 19 T cell receptor beta chains from one sample sequenced in a study of cytomegalovirus exposure and HLA in healthy donors. This PCR relied on a set of 60 Vbeta primers and 13 Jbeta primers. This table comes from immunoSEQ multiplex PCR, and its TCRdb copy is limited to in-frame clones, with some not included. The sample comprises over 90,000 clones, roughly 70% of which are singletons, and less than 3.5% rests with the top ten. Sequenced material: PBMCs. These receptors originate from a woman aged 45-59 years in good health and CMV-seronegative.

The chain recombines TRBV12-5 with TRBJ2-1; weak D call: TRBD1 (6 bases). Germline loops: CDR1 LGHNT, CDR2 FRNRAP. The CDR3 is 17 residues long. V was pared by 2 bases and J by 7 bases, with 21 bases between. CDR3 in DNA: TGTGCTAGTGGTTTGAAAATAGGACAGTCACTTGGGAATGAGCAGTTCTTC. Its protein is CASGLKIGQSLGNEQFF.

The chain uses TRBV19 and TRBJ2-6; D call uncertain. Germline CDR1 and CDR2: LNHDA and SQIVND (reference sequence). This CDR3 is built from 13 residues. Trimming pared 5 bases from V and 4 bases from J, leaving 6 bases between. The CDR3 loop is CASSLQGANVLTF. CDR3 in DNA: TGTGCCAGTAGTCTACAGGGGGCCAACGTCCTGACTTTC.

The rearrangement links TRBV4-3 to TRBJ2-7; TRBD2 matches 10 bases. The CDR3 has 17 amino acids. Germline V lookup: CDR1 LGHNA, CDR2 YSLEER. Trimming took 0 bases from V and 5 from J; bases not matched to a gene: 10. CDR3 sequence: CASSQDPTLAGEDEQYF. In DNA, the CDR3 is TGCGCCAGCAGCCAAGACCCCACCCTAGCGGGAGAGGACGAGCAGTACTTC.

V gene TRBV10-1 combines with J gene TRBJ2-1, with TRBD2 matching 10 bases. The ends lost 3 bases at V and 4 bases at J; junction bases unmatched: 3. The CDR3 is 15 amino acids. Looked up from germline, CDR1 is WNHNN and CDR2 is SYGVQD (reference sequence). CDR3 sequence: CASSESSGGYNEQFF. DNA of the CDR3: TGCGCCAGCAGTGAATCTAGCGGGGGATACAATGAGCAGTTCTTC.

This chain uses TRBV7-9 with TRBJ2-5; weak D call: TRBD2 (7 bases). Germline V gives CDR1 SEHNR, CDR2 FQNEAQ (reference sequence). CDR3 length equals 15 residues. V lost 6 bases and J 2 bases, leaving 16 bases between the germline ends. CDR3 DNA sequence: TGTGCCAGCAGTCCGCAGGGGAGGGGGCAAGAGACCCAGTACTTC. Translation: CASSPQGRGQETQYF.

This clone was found once. The chain combines TRBV5-4 with TRBJ2-7, with 11 bases aligning to TRBD2. Germline CDR1 and CDR2: SGHNT and YYREEE (reference sequence). Losses at the gene ends were 0 bases for V and 4 bases for J; bases not matched to a gene: 6. There are 16 residues in the CDR3. The CDR3 region has the DNA TGTGCCAGCAGCTTGGCCGCTAGCGGGGGGAGGTACGAGCAGTACTTC. Amino acids: CASSLAASGGRYEQYF.

This clone was seen more than once but under ten times. The rearrangement joins TRBV5-1 to TRBJ2-3; D uncertain. The CDR3 is 15 residues long. V was shortened by 4 bases and J by 7 bases, with 19 bases between the two germline ends. CDR1 and CDR2 from the germline V gene are SGHRS and YFSETQ. The CDR3 coding sequence is TGCGCCAGCAGCATCCCTCGCAGTCCCGATTATACGCAGTATTTT. It specifies CASSIPRSPDYTQYF.

This sequence joins TRBV29-1 and TRBJ2-2; 8 positions agree with TRBD1. CDR1 and CDR2 from the germline V gene are SQVTM and ANQGSEA. CDR3 length: 14 residues. V lost 4 bases and J lost 4; bases outside the gene matches: 5. This CDR3 reads CSVGYRGITGELFF. CDR3 coding DNA: TGCAGCGTTGGGTACAGGGGGATCACCGGGGAGCTGTTTTTT.

The chain uses TRBV27 and TRBJ2-2; D gene uncertain. This CDR3 is 19 amino acids long. V was cut by 6 bases and J by 1 base, with 24 bases left in between. Germline V gene sequence: CDR1 MNHEY, CDR2 SMNVEV (reference sequence). The CDR3 sequence: CASRAIGRSKTRNTGELFF. CDR3 nucleotides: TGTGCCAGCAGAGCCATCGGAAGATCGAAGACTCGGAACACCGGGGAGCTGTTTTTT.

This clone was counted a few times. This rearrangement joins TRBV4-2 to TRBJ1-1; a possible D gene is TRBD1 (6 bases). V lost 3 bases to trimming and J lost 3 bases, with 14 bases between them. Germline V lookup: CDR1 LGHNA, CDR2 YNFKEQ. The CDR3 contains 15 residues. The CDR3, as DNA: TGTGCCAGCAGCCAGGGGGACAACCTTGACACTGAAGCTTTCTTT. This gives the protein CASSQGDNLDTEAFF.

This chain connects TRBV2 to TRBJ1-1, with TRBD1 matching over 7 bases. Germline CDR1 and CDR2: SNHLY and FYNNEI. Trimming cost V 3 bases and J 7 bases; bases outside gene matches: 11. The CDR3 totals 15 residues. In DNA form, the CDR3 reads TGTGCCAGCAGTGATCCCGGACAGGCACCCTTTGAAGCTTTCTTT. Protein sequence: CASSDPGQAPFEAFF.

The chain links TRBV4-2 to TRBJ2-2; D is perhaps TRBD2 (6 bases). V was clipped by 4 bases and J by 3 bases, with 9 bases between them. The germline V gene encodes CDR1 LGHNA and CDR2 YNFKEQ. The CDR3 has 14 amino acids. CDR3 DNA: TGTGCCAGCAGCCGCGGGACCGACACCGGGGAGCTGTTTTTT. It translates to CASSRGTDTGELFF.

The chain uses TRBV30 and TRBJ2-7; 7 nucleotides align to TRBD1. This CDR3 comprises 18 residues. V shed 0 bases, J shed 4 bases, and the junction held 18 bases outside the gene matches. Germline CDR1 reads GTSNPN; CDR2 reads SVGIG (reference sequence). The CDR3 loop reads CAWSVLRGTASGRYEQYF. The CDR3 DNA reads TGTGCCTGGAGTGTACTGAGGGGGACAGCCTCGGGGCGATACGAGCAGTACTTC.

This chain connects TRBV10-3 to TRBJ1-3; 7 bases align to TRBD1. V lost 2 bases, J lost 3 bases, and 7 bases stayed unmatched. Germline assignment: CDR1 ENHRY and CDR2 SYGVKD. The CDR3 length is 16 residues. For the CDR3, the DNA is TGTGCCATCAGTGAGAGGACAGGTCTTATTGGAAACACCATATATTTT. It is translated as CAISERTGLIGNTIYF.

This clone was counted only a few times. The chain employs TRBV4-3 and TRBJ2-1; 7 nucleotides line up with TRBD2. J was trimmed by 4 bases and V by 1 base; bases with no gene match: 7. The CDR3 is 16 residues long. The V gene's germline CDR1 is LGHNA and CDR2 YSLEER. CDR3 sequence reads: CASSQAGGRSYNEQFF. The CDR3 DNA sequence: TGCGCCAGCAGCCAAGCCGGCGGGAGATCTTACAATGAGCAGTTCTTC.

This clone was seen a handful of times. The chain couples TRBV6-1 to TRBJ2-1; TRBD1 might be the D (5 bases). The germline V gene has CDR1 MNHNS and CDR2 SASEGT. CDR3 length equals 13 residues. Trimming stripped 6 bases from V and 12 bases from J, with 18 bases between. CDR3 in DNA: TGTGCCAGCAGAAATAGGGGCGTCTCTTGGCAGTTCTTC. It translates to CASRNRGVSWQFF.

This clone occurred a few times. V usage is TRBV10-3 and J usage is TRBJ1-1; 9 nucleotides align to TRBD1. J was trimmed by 4 bases and V by 6 bases; bases with no gene match: 6. The CDR3 has 14 amino acids. Germline-derived CDR1 and CDR2 are ENHRY and SYGVKD. CDR3: CAIRGQGMGTEAFF. The CDR3 bases are TGTGCCATCAGGGGACAGGGAATGGGCACTGAAGCTTTCTTT.

V is TRBV5-4 and J is TRBJ2-5; TRBD1 agrees at 8 bases. This CDR3 comprises 16 residues. V dropped 4 bases and J dropped 4; count of bases not matched to a gene: 12. The germline gives CDR1 SGHNT, CDR2 YYREEE (reference sequence). The CDR3 region is CASSPSGQGSGETQYF. The CDR3 bases are TGTGCCAGCAGCCCCTCCGGACAGGGCAGTGGAGAGACCCAGTACTTC. Variable domain in full (rest from reference TRBV5-4 and TRBJ2-5): ETGVTQSPTHLIKTRGQQVTLRCSSQSGHNTVSWYQQALGQGPQFIFQYYREEENGRGNFPPRFSGLQFPNYSSELNVNALELDDSALYLCASSPSGQGSGETQYFGPGTRLLVL.

With regard to this clone: At one end, the junction sequence differs from germline, possibly due to a read error. V gene TRBV4-1 combines with J gene TRBJ2-2, with TRBD2 identical over 7 bases. CDR1 and CDR2 from the germline V gene are MGHRA and YSYEKL. The CDR3 covers 16 residues. The CDR3: CASSRTWEGNPGELFF. CDR3 in DNA: TGCGCCAGCAGCCGAACGTGGGAGGGGAACCCCGGGGAGCTGTTTTTT.